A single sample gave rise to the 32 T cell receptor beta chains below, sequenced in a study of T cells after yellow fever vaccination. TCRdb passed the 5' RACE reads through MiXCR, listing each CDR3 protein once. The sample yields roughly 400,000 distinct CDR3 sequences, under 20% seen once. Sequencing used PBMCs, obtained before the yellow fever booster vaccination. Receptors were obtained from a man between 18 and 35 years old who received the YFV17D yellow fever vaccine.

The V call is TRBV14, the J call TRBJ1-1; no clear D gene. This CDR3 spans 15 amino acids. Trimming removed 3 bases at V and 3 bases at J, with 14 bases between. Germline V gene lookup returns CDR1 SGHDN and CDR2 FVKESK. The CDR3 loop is CASSHNRRLHTEAFF. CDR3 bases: TGTGCCAGCAGCCATAACCGGAGATTGCACACTGAAGCTTTCTTT.

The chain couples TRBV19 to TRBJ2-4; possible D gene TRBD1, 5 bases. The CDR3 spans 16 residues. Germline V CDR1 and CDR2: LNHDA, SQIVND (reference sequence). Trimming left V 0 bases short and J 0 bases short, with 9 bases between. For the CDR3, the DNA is TGTGCCAGTAGTATAGATACAGGCTTAGCCAAAAACATTCAGTACTTC. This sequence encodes CASSIDTGLAKNIQYF.

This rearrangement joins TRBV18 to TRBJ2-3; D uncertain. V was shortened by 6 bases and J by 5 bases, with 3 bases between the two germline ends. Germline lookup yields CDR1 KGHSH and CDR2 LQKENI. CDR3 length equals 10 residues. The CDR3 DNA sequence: TGTGCCAGCTCGGAAGATACGCAGTATTTT. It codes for CASSEDTQYF. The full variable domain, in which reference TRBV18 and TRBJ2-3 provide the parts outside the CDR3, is NAGVMQNPRHLVRRRGQEARLRCSPMKGHSHVYWYRQLPEEGLKFMVYLQKENIIDESGMPKERFSAEFPKEGPSILRIQQVVRGDSAAYFCASSEDTQYFGPGTRLTVL.

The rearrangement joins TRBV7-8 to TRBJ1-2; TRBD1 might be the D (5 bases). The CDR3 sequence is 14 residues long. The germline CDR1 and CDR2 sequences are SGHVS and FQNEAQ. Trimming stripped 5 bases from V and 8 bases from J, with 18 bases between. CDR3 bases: TGTGCCAGCAGCCAAGACGGCAGGGTGGGCGGCTACACCTTC. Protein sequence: CASSQDGRVGGYTF.

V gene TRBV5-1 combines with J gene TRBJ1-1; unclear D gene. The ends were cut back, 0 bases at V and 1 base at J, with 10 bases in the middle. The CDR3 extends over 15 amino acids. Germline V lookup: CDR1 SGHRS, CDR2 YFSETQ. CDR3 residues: CASSLVGSKNTEAFF. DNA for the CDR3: TGCGCCAGCAGCTTGGTGGGATCGAAGAACACTGAAGCTTTCTTT.

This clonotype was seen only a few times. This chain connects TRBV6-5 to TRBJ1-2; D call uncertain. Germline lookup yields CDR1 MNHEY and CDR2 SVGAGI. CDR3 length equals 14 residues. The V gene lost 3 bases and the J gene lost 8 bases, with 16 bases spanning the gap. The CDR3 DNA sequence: TGTGCCAGCAGTTATTCAACGGCGGTAGGGGGCTACACCTTC. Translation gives CASSYSTAVGGYTF.

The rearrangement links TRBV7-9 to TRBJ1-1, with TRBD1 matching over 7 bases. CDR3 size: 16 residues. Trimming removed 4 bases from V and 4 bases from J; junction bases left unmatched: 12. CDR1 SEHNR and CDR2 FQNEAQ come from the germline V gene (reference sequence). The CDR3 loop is CASSSGTVGWVTEAFF. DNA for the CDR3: TGTGCCAGCAGCTCCGGGACAGTGGGGTGGGTCACTGAAGCTTTCTTT.

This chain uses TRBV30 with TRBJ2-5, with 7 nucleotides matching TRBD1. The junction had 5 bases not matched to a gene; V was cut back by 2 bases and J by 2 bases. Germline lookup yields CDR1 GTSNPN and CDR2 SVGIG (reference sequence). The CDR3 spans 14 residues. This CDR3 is CAWSHPTGQETQYF. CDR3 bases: TGTGCCTGGAGTCACCCGACAGGGCAAGAGACCCAGTACTTC.

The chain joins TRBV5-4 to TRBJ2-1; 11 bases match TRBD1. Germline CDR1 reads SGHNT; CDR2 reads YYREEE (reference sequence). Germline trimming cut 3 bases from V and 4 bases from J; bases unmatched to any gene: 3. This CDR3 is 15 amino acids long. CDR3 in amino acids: CASSSGDRGYNEQFF. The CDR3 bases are TGTGCCAGCAGCTCGGGGGACAGGGGGTACAATGAGCAGTTCTTC.

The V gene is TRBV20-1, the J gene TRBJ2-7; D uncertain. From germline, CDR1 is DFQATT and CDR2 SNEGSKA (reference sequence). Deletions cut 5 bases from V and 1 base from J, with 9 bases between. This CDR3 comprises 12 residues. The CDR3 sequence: CSASGQSYEQYF. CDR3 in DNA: TGCAGTGCTTCCGGCCAATCCTACGAGCAGTACTTC.

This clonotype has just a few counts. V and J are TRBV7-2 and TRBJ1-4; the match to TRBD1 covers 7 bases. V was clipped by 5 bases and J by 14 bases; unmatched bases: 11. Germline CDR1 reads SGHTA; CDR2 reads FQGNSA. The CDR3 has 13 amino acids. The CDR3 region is CASSGALTGSLFF. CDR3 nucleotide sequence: TGTGCCAGCAGCGGGGCCCTGACAGGGTCCCTGTTTTTT.

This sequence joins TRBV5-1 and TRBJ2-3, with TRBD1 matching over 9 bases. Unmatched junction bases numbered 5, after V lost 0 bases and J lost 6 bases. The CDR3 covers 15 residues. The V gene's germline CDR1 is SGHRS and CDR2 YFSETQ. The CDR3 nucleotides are TGCGCCAGCAGCTTGGGGGACAGGGCCGGCGATACGCAGTATTTT. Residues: CASSLGDRAGDTQYF.

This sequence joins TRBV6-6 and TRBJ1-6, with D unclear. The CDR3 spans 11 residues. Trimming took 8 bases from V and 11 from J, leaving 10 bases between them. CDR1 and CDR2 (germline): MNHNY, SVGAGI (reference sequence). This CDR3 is CASQRIPPLHF. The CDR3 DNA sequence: TGTGCCAGCCAGCGAATTCCACCCCTCCACTTT.

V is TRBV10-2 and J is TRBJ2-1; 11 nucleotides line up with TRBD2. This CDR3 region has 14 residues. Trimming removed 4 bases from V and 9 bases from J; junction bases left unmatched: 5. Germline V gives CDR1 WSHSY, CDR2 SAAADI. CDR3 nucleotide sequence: TGCGCCAGCAGTGCCGGGACTAGCGGTACTGAGCAGTTCTTC. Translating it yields CASSAGTSGTEQFF.

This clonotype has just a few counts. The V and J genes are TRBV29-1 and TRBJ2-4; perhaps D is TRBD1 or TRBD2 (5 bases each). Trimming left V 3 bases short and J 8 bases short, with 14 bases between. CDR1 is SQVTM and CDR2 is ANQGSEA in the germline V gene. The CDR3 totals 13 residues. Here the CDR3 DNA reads TGCAGCGTTGAGGGGACGGAGTCGGACATTCAGTACTTC. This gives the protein CSVEGTESDIQYF.

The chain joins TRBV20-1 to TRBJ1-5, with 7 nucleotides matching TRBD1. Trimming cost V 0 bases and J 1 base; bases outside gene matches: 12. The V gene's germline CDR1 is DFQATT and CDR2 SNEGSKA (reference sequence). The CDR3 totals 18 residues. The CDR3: CSARELTGVGLSNQPQHF. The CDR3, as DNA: TGCAGTGCTAGAGAGCTAACAGGGGTCGGGTTAAGCAATCAGCCCCAGCATTTT.

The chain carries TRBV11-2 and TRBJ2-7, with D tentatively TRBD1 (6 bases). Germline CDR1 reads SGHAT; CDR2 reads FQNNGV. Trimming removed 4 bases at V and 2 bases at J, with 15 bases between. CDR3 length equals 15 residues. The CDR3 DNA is TGTGCCAGCAGCTACGGACAGAGTTTCCCCTACGAGCAGTACTTC. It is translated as CASSYGQSFPYEQYF. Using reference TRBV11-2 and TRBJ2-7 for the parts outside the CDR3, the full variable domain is EAGVAQSPRYKIIEKRQSVAFWCNPISGHATLYWYQQILGQGPKLLIQFQNNGVVDDSQLPKDRFSAERLKGVDSTLKIQPAKLEDSAVYLCASSYGQSFPYEQYFGPGTRLTVT.

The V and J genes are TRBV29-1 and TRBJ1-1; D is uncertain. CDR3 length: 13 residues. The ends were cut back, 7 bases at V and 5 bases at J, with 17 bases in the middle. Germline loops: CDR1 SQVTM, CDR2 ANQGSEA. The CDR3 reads CSAPQHPGTEAFF. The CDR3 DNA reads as TGCAGCGCCCCGCAGCACCCGGGGACTGAAGCTTTCTTT. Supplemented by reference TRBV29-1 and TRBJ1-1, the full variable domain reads SAVISQKPSRDICQRGTSLTIQCQVDSQVTMMFWYRQQPGQSLTLIATANQGSEATYESGFVIDKFPISRPNLTFSTLTVSNMSPEDSSIYLCSAPQHPGTEAFFGQGTRLTVV.

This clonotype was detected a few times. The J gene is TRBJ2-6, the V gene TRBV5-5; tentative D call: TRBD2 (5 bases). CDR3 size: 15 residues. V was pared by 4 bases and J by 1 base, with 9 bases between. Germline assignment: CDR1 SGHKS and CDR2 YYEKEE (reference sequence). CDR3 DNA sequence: TGTGCCAGCAGCGCGGGTTTTTCTGGGGCCAACGTCCTGACTTTC. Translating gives CASSAGFSGANVLTF.

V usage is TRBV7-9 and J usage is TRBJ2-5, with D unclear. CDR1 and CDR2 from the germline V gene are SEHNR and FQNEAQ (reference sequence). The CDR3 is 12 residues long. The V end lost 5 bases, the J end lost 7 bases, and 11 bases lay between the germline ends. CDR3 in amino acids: CASSQTDRTQYF. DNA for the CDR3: TGTGCCAGCAGCCAAACGGATCGGACCCAGTACTTC. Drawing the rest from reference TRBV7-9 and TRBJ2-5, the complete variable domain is DTGVSQNPRHKITKRGQNVTFRCDPISEHNRLYWYRQTLGQGPEFLTYFQNEAQLEKSRLLSDRFSAERPKGSFSTLEIQRTEQGDSAMYLCASSQTDRTQYFGPGTRLLVL.

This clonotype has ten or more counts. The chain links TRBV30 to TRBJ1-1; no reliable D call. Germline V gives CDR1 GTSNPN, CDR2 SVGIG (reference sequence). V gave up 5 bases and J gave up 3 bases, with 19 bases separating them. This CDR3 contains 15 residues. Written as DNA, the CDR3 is TGTGCCTGGTCCGAGGACCCCCAGAGGTACACTGAAGCTTTCTTT. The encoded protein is CAWSEDPQRYTEAFF.

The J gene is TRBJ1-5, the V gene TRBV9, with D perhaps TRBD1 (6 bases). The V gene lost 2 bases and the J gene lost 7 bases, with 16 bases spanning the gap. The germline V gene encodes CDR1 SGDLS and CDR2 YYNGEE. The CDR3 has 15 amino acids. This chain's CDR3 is CASSVGGGARQPQHF. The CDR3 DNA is TGTGCCAGCAGCGTTGGCGGGGGGGCTCGGCAGCCCCAGCATTTT.

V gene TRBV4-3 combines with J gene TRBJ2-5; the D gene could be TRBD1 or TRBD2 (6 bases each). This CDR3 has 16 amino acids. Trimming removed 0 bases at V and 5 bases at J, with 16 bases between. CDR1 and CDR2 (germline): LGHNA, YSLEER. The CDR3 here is CASSQETSGGRETQYF. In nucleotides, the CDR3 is TGCGCCAGCAGCCAAGAGACCTCCGGGGGCAGGGAGACCCAGTACTTC.

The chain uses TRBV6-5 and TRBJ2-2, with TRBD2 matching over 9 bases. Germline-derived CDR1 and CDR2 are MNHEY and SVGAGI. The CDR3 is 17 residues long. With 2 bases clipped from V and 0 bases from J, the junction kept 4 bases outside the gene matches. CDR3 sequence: CASSYTSSGANTGELFF. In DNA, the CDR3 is TGTGCCAGCAGTTACACGTCTAGCGGGGCGAACACCGGGGAGCTGTTTTTT.

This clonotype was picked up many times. CDR3 in amino acids: CASSSGQGVTGELFF. The CDR3 nucleotides are TGCGCCAGCAGCTCGGGACAGGGAGTCACCGGGGAGCTGTTTTTT. This rearrangement joins TRBV5-1 to TRBJ2-2; 9 nucleotides line up with TRBD1. The junction had 4 bases not matched to a gene; V was cut back by 3 bases and J by 4 bases. The length of the CDR3 is 15 residues. Germline V gives CDR1 SGHRS, CDR2 YFSETQ. Drawing the rest from reference TRBV5-1 and TRBJ2-2, the complete variable domain is KAGVTQTPRYLIKTRGQQVTLSCSPISGHRSVSWYQQTPGQGLQFLFEYFSETQRNKGNFPGRFSGRQFSNSRSEMNVSTLELGDSALYLCASSSGQGVTGELFFGEGSRLTVL.

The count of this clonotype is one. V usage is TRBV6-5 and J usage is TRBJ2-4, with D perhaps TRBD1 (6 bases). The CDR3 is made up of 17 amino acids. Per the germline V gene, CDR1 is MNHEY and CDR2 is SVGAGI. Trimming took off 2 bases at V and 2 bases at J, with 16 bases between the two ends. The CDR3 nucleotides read TGTGCCAGCAGTTACCTGGGCAGGGGTGGGTCCAAAAACATTCAGTACTTC. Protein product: CASSYLGRGGSKNIQYF.

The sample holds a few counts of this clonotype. In DNA, the CDR3 is TGTGCCAGCAGTTTAGGCAGTTTGGGGGATAACATTCAGTACTTC. Translating gives CASSLGSLGDNIQYF. The chain couples TRBV12-3 or TRBV12-4 to TRBJ2-4; D could derive from TRBD1 or TRBD2 (5 bases each). This CDR3 spans 15 amino acids. V dropped 1 base and J dropped 7 bases, with 14 bases sitting between them.

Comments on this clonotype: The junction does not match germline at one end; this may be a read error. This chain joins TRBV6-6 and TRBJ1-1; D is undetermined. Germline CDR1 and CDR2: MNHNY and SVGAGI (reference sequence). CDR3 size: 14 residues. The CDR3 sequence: CARSYLWPNTEAFF. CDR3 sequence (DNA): TGTGCCAGGAGTTACTTGTGGCCGAACACTGAAGCTTTCTTT.

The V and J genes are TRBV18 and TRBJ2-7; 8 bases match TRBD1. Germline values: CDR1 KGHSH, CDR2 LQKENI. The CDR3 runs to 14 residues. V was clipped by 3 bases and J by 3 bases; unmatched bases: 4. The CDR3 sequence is CASSPLGQGYEQYF. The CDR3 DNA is TGTGCCAGCTCACCTCTTGGACAGGGCTACGAGCAGTACTTC.

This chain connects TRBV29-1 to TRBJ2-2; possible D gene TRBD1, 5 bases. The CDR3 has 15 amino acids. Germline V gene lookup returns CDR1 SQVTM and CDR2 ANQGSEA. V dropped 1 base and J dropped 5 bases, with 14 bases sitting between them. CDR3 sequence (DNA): TGCAGCGTTGAAGTTCAGGGTTTGGGAACCGGGGAGCTGTTTTTT. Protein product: CSVEVQGLGTGELFF.

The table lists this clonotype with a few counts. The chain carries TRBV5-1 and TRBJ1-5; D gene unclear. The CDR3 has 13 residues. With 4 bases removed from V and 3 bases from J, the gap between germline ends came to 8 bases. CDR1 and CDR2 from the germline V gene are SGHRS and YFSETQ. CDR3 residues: CASSVVPNQPQHF. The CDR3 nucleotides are TGCGCCAGCAGCGTTGTCCCCAATCAGCCCCAGCATTTT.

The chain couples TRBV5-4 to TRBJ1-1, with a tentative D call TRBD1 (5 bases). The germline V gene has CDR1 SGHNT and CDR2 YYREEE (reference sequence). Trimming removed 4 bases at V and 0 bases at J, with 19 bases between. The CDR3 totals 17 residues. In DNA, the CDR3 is TGTGCCAGCAGCCGGGCGGCGGACACGAGTTTGAACACTGAAGCTTTCTTT. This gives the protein CASSRAADTSLNTEAFF.